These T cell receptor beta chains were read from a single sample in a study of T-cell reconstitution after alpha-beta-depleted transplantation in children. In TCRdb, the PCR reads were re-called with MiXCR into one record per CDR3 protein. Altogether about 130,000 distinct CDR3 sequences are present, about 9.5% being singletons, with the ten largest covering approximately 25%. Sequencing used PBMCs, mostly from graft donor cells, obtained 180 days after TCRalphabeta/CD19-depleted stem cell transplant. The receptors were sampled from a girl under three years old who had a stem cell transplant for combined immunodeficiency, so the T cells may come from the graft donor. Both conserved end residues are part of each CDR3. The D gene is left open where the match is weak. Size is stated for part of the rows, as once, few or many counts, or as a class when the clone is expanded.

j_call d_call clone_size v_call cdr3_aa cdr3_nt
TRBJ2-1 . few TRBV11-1 CASSLTDRSSNEQFF TGTGCCAGCAGCCTCACCGACAGGTCCAGCAATGAGCAGTTCTTC
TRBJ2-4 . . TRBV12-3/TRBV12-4 CASSLARLAKNIQYF TGTGCCAGCAGTTTGGCTCGACTAGCCAAAAACATTCAGTACTTC
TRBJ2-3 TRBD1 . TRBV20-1 CSAIPGQGATDTQYF TGCAGTGCTATACCGGGACAGGGGGCCACAGATACGCAGTATTTT
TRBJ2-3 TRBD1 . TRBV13 CASGTGLTDTQYF TGTGCCAGCGGGACAGGGCTCACAGATACGCAGTATTTT
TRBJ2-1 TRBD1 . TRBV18 CASSPPVDRGLYNEQFF TGTGCCAGCTCACCACCAGTGGACAGGGGGCTTTACAATGAGCAGTTCTTC
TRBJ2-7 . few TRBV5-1 CASSLTSAYEQYF TGCGCCAGCAGCTTAACCAGTGCGTACGAGCAGTACTTC
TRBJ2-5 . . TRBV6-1 CASSAGRNQETQYF TGTGCCAGCAGTGCCGGACGGAATCAAGAGACCCAGTACTTC
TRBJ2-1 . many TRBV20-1 CSAPRHRLDNEQFF TGCAGTGCCCCCCGCCACCGACTTGACAATGAGCAGTTCTTC
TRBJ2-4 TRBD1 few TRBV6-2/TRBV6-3 CASTKGTGLLSSGIQYF TGTGCCAGCACAAAAGGGACAGGACTACTCAGTTCGGGCATTCAGTACTTC
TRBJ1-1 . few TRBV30 CAWSLGTEAFF TGTGCCTGGAGTTTGGGGACTGAAGCTTTCTTT
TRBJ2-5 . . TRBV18 CASSPQGGETQYF TGTGCCAGCTCACCACAAGGAGGGGAGACCCAGTACTTC
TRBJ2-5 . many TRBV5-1 CASSPDRPKETQYF TGCGCCAGCAGCCCTGACAGGCCCAAAGAGACCCAGTACTTC
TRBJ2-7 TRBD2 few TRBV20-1 CSANGRTSGRSSYEQYF TGCAGTGCCAATGGGCGGACTAGCGGGAGGTCATCCTACGAGCAGTACTTC
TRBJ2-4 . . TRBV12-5 CASGFELAKNIQYF TGTGCTAGTGGTTTCGAGCTAGCCAAAAACATTCAGTACTTC
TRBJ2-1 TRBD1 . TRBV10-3 CAISSETGTAYNEQFF TGTGCCATCAGTTCCGAAACCGGGACAGCTTACAATGAGCAGTTCTTC
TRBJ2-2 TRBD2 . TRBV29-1 CSVFRGGAEVGELFF TGCAGCGTTTTTCGCGGGGGGGCGGAGGTCGGGGAGCTGTTTTTT
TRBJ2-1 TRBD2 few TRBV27 CASSGSGSTHYNEQFF TGTGCCAGCAGTGGTAGCGGGTCGACTCACTACAATGAGCAGTTCTTC
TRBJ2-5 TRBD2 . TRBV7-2 CASRPSGRYQETQYF TGTGCCAGCAGGCCTAGCGGGAGGTACCAAGAGACCCAGTACTTC
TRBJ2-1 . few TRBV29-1 CSVEGSGVEQFF TGCAGCGTTGAAGGATCGGGAGTGGAGCAGTTCTTC
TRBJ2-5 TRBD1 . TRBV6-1 CASRPDRGRRETQYF TGTGCCAGCAGACCTGACAGGGGGCGCAGAGAGACCCAGTACTTC
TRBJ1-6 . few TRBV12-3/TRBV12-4 CASSLFRAGGSPLHF TGTGCCAGCAGTTTGTTCAGGGCGGGGGGTTCACCCCTCCACTTT
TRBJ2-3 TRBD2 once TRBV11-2 CASSLVGTSGSGTHYF TGTGCCAGCAGCTTAGTTGGGACTAGCGGGAGTGGTACGCACTATTTT
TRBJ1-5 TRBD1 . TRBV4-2 CASSRGQASVRGNQPQHF TGTGCCAGCAGCCGCGGACAGGCGTCGGTTAGGGGCAATCAGCCCCAGCATTTT
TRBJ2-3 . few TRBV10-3 CAIYTGRGTDTQYF TGTGCCATCTACACGGGAAGGGGCACAGATACGCAGTATTTT
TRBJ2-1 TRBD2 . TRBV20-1 CSASRAGLYNEQFF TGCAGTGCTAGTAGAGCGGGGCTGTACAATGAGCAGTTCTTC
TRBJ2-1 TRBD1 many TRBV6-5 CASSYGQGAGNEQFF TGTGCCAGCAGTTACGGGCAGGGGGCTGGGAATGAGCAGTTCTTC
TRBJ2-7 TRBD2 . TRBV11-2 CASSFGLAGGWVNYEQYF TGTGCCAGCAGCTTCGGACTAGCGGGGGGCTGGGTAAACTACGAGCAGTACTTC
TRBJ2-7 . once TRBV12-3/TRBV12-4 CASSRTDQGSYEHYF TGTGCCAGCAGTAGGACAGACCAAGGATCCTACGAGCATTACTTC
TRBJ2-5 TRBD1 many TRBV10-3 CAIGDRDRGTQYF TGTGCCATCGGGGACAGGGACCGGGGGACCCAGTACTTC
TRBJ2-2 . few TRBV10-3 CAISAGLTGTGELFF TGTGCCATCAGTGCGGGACTCACGGGGACCGGGGAGCTGTTTTTT
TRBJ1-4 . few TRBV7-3 CASSLRGGGKLFF TGTGCCAGCAGCTTAAGGGGCGGCGGAAAACTGTTTTTT
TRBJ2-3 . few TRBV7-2 CASSPRASWGTDTQYF TGTGCCAGCAGCCCCCGAGCGAGTTGGGGGACAGATACGCAGTATTTT
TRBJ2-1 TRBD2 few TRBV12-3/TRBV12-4 CASSLGLAGEQFF TGTGCCAGCAGTTTAGGGCTAGCGGGTGAGCAGTTCTTC
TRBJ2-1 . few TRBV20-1 CSARDKDRYNEQFF TGCAGTGCTAGGGACAAAGATCGCTACAATGAGCAGTTCTTC
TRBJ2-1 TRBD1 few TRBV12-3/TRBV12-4 CASSLARGTGKDEQFF TGTGCCAGCAGTTTGGCCCGTGGGACAGGGAAAGATGAGCAGTTCTTC
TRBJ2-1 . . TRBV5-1 CASSLQGLGYNEQFF TGCGCCAGCAGCCTTCAGGGGTTAGGGTACAATGAGCAGTTCTTC
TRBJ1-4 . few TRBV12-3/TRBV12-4 CASRKELNEKLFF TGTGCCAGCAGGAAGGAACTTAATGAAAAACTGTTTTTT
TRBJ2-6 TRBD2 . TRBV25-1 CASRTRTSGGLGANVLTF TGTGCCAGCAGGACGAGGACTAGCGGGGGTCTAGGGGCCAACGTCCTGACTTTC
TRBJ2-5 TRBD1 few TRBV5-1 CASSPDRGLETQYF TGCGCCAGCAGCCCCGACAGGGGTCTAGAGACCCAGTACTTC
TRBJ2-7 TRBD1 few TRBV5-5 CASSRTGSYEQYF TGTGCCAGCAGCCGGACAGGCTCCTACGAGCAGTACTTC
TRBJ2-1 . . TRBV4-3 CASSHGASNEQFF TGCGCCAGCAGCCATGGAGCCTCCAATGAGCAGTTCTTC
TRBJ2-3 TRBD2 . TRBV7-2 CASSTWTSGRDTQYF TGTGCCAGCAGCACCTGGACTAGCGGGAGGGATACGCAGTATTTT
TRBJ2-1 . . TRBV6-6 CASRGVWDNEQFF TGTGCCAGCAGAGGGGTATGGGACAATGAGCAGTTCTTC
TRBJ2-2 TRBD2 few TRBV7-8 CASSVGTSSSGELFF TGTGCCAGCAGCGTAGGGACTAGTTCGTCCGGGGAGCTGTTTTTT
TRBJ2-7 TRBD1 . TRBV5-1 CASSYGTGGNGEQYF TGCGCCAGCAGCTACGGGACAGGGGGCAATGGCGAGCAGTACTTC
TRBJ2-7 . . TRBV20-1 CSAKQGGRNEQYF TGCAGTGCTAAGCAGGGGGGAAGAAACGAGCAGTACTTC
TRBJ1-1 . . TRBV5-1 CASARGATNTEAFF TGCGCCAGCGCTCGCGGGGCCACAAACACTGAAGCTTTCTTT
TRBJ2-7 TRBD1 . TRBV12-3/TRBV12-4 CASSFGRTGGYEQYF TGTGCCAGCAGTTTTGGCAGGACAGGGGGCTACGAGCAGTACTTC
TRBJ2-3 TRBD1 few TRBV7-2 CASSFKIQGADTQYF TGTGCCAGCAGCTTCAAAATACAGGGGGCGGATACGCAGTATTTT
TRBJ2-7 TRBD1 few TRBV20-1 CSASSQGQGWDEQYF TGCAGTGCTAGTAGCCAGGGACAGGGCTGGGACGAGCAGTACTTC
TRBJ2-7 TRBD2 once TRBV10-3 CTISLKVVIAGGPRHEQYF TGTACCATCAGTTTAAAAGTGGTGATAGCGGGAGGCCCCCGTCACGAGCAGTACTTC